The sequence of this TCR beta chain was determined in a study of T cell responses to AZD1222 COVID-19 vaccine. TCRdb keeps only in-frame clones here, not all; method: immunoSEQ multiplex PCR. The table includes about 220,000 clones, just over 90% detected once. The CDR3 loop spans 12 amino acids. Concerning this clone itself: Its matching antigen is unknown.

General observations from the study: Seropositive AZD1222 recipients at baseline numbered only five or six. There were mostly white British donors and more females than males, and clonal diversity was possibly underestimated. Vaccination with two AZD1222 doses was followed by a rise in Spike-specific TCR breadth and depth.

This receptor was obtained from an adult in good health. This chain joins TRBV21-1 and TRBJ2-7; the DNA was not compared with TRBD2, the D call given in the table. TRBV21-1 is a pseudogene segment. The source was peripheral blood, collected on day 0 of MenACWY control vaccination. In DNA form, the CDR3 reads TGTGCCACCCCGGGGGGGGCCGCCGAGCAGTACTTC. Amino acids: CATPGGAAEQYF.